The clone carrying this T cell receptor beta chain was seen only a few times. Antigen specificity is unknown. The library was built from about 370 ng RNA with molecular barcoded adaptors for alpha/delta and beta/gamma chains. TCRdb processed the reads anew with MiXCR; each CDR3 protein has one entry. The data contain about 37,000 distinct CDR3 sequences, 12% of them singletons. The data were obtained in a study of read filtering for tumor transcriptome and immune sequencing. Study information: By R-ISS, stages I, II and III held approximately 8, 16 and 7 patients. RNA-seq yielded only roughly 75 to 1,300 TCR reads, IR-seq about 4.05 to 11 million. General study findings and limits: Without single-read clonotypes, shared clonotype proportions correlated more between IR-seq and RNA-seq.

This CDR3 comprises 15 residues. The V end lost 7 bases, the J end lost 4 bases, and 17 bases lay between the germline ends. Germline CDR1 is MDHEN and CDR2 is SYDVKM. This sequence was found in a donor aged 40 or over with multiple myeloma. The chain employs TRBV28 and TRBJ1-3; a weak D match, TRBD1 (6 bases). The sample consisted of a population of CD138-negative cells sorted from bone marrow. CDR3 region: CASTLGGAKGNTIYF. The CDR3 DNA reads TGTGCCAGCACCCTGGGGGGGGCGAAAGGAAACACCATATATTTT.